These 32 T cell receptor beta chains originate from one sample sequenced in a study of blood T cells in healthy people across ages (dated by TCRdb to 2013 to 2016). The library was prepared using 5' RACE. The run used an Illumina HiSeq 2500. A second PCR of about 6 to 11 cycles was run with a J-beta primer mix and a sample-barcoded 5' primer. TCRdb applied fastp at Q25 and MiXCR to the public reads, then kept only in-frame beta chains. Under each unique CDR3 protein, matching rows form one entry showing the most common genes and DNA. The sample has about 1.8 million distinct CDR3 sequences on record, roughly 50% of them singletons. The ten largest clones capture less than 2.5% of the sample. The sequencing sample was made of blood. All receptors come from a woman aged 40 to 50 in good health.

This clonotype was found a few times. The junction departs from germline at one end; a sequencing error may be responsible. This chain connects TRBV5-1 to TRBJ2-3, with TRBD2 matching 8 bases. Germline-derived CDR1 and CDR2 are SGHRS and YFSETQ. The CDR3 is 17 amino acids. The CDR3 loop is CASSLEAGETRTDTQYF. The DNA of the CDR3 is TGCGCCAGCAGCTTGGAAGCGGGGGAGACCCGCACGGATACGCAGTATTTT.

This clonotype was picked up a small number of times. The chain combines TRBV4-3 with TRBJ2-5, with TRBD1 matching 7 bases. The CDR3 extends over 13 amino acids. Germline V gene lookup returns CDR1 LGHNA and CDR2 YSLEER. Trimming removed 4 bases from V and 11 bases from J; junction bases left unmatched: 10. CDR3 sequence (DNA): TGCGCCAGCAGCCGGGGACAGCACAATGAGCAGTACTTC. Its translation is CASSRGQHNEQYF.

V and J are TRBV28 and TRBJ2-5; 7 nucleotides align to TRBD1. CDR1 MDHEN and CDR2 SYDVKM come from the germline V gene. V lost 6 bases and J lost 4; bases outside the gene matches: 14. This CDR3 has 16 amino acids. CDR3 nucleotides: TGTGCCAGCAGCCTTCCTCGGACAGGTGGGGGAGAGACCCAGTACTTC. This encodes CASSLPRTGGGETQYF.

This clonotype was seen a few times. The rearrangement links TRBV7-3 to TRBJ1-2; possible D gene TRBD1, 6 bases. Germline V lookup: CDR1 SGHTA, CDR2 FQGTGA. CDR3 length equals 14 residues. Trimming left V 5 bases short and J 5 bases short, with 15 bases between. The CDR3 loop is CASSPDPTGYGYTF. CDR3 sequence (DNA): TGTGCCAGCAGCCCCGACCCGACAGGTTATGGCTACACCTTC.

The table lists this clonotype with a few counts. The V gene is TRBV12-3 or TRBV12-4, the J gene TRBJ1-2; TRBD1 is a possible D gene (5 bases). The CDR3 sequence is 15 residues long. V was clipped by 3 bases and J by 1 base, with 12 bases between them. The CDR3 protein is CASSLGQGFNYGYTF. CDR3 in DNA: TGTGCCAGCAGTTTGGGGCAGGGTTTTAACTATGGCTACACCTTC.

This clonotype was seen only a few times. The chain carries TRBV12-3 or TRBV12-4 and TRBJ2-7; 7 bases map to TRBD2. This CDR3 has 18 residues. After removal of 3 bases from V and 0 bases from J, the junction contained 14 bases not matched to a gene. DNA for the CDR3: TGTGCCAGCAGTTTCGGCGGGGGATCCCCTGGAAGCTCCTACGAGCAGTACTTC. As protein: CASSFGGGSPGSSYEQYF.

This clonotype came up a few times. The CDR3 loop reads CASSSAGRADTQYF. CDR3 bases: TGTGCCAGCAGCTCCGCGGGGCGGGCAGATACGCAGTATTTT. The J gene is TRBJ2-3, the V gene TRBV11-3; possibly TRBD2 for D (6 bases). Germline V lookup: CDR1 SGHNT, CDR2 YENEEA. The CDR3 sequence is 14 residues long. Trimming took off 4 bases at V and 4 bases at J, with 12 bases between the two ends. Supplemented by reference TRBV11-3 and TRBJ2-3, the full variable domain reads EAGVVQSPRYKIIEKKQPVAFWCNPISGHNTLYWYLQNLGQGPELLIRYENEEAVDDSQLPKDRFSAERLKGVDSTLKIQPAELGDSAVYLCASSSAGRADTQYFGPGTRLTVL.

The genes are TRBV7-6 and TRBJ2-7; 8 positions agree with TRBD2. The germline V gene encodes CDR1 SGHVS and CDR2 FNYEAQ. V lost 1 base and J lost 3; bases outside the gene matches: 5. This CDR3 has 15 amino acids. The CDR3 DNA reads TGTGCCAGCAGCTTAGAATCCGGGACTAGCTACGAGCAGTACTTC. Translated: CASSLESGTSYEQYF.

Comments on this clonotype: A read error may produce the germline difference seen at one junction end. V is TRBV12-5 and J is TRBJ2-1; D uncertain. The CDR3 has 11 residues. Germline V CDR1 and CDR2: LGHNT, FRNRAP. CDR3 in amino acids: CASGLNNERFF. CDR3 nucleotides: TGTGCTAGTGGTTTGAACAATGAGCGGTTCTTC.

Here the CDR3 DNA reads TGTGCCAGCAGTTACTCGGCAGGGATGAACACTGAAGCTTTCTTT. This sequence encodes CASSYSAGMNTEAFF. This chain connects TRBV6-6 to TRBJ1-1; TRBD1 might be the D (5 bases). The CDR3 extends over 15 amino acids. Germline CDR1 and CDR2: MNHNY and SVGAGI (reference sequence). V was cut by 0 bases and J by 0 bases, with 8 bases left in between.

The chain is built from TRBV6-2 or TRBV6-3 and TRBJ2-5; D possibly matches TRBD1 or TRBD2 (6 bases each). The CDR3 has 16 residues. Germline V gene data show CDR1 as MNHEY and CDR2 as SVGEGT. V was shortened by 5 bases and J by 3 bases, with 19 bases between the two germline ends. The CDR3 protein is CASSPSGAGLKETQYF. CDR3 coding DNA: TGTGCCAGCAGTCCCTCGGGGGCAGGGTTGAAAGAGACCCAGTACTTC.

This clonotype was observed many times. The chain recombines TRBV5-1 with TRBJ2-5; D might be TRBD1 (5 bases). CDR1 and CDR2 (germline): SGHRS, YFSETQ. The CDR3 has 13 amino acids. V lost 4 bases to trimming and J lost 2 bases, with 9 bases between them. CDR3 in amino acids: CASSRPGQETQYF. DNA for the CDR3: TGCGCCAGCAGCCGTCCAGGGCAAGAGACCCAGTACTTC.

This clonotype was found a few times. This chain joins TRBV5-5 and TRBJ2-5; TRBD2 is a possible D gene (6 bases). The germline CDR1 and CDR2 sequences are SGHKS and YYEKEE (reference sequence). Deletions cut 1 base from V and 1 base from J, with 14 bases between. The CDR3 has 16 amino acids. DNA for the CDR3: TGTGCCAGCAGCTTGTACCTAGCGAACGGCCAAGAGACCCAGTACTTC. This sequence encodes CASSLYLANGQETQYF.

The chain links TRBV12-3 or TRBV12-4 to TRBJ1-6; a possible D gene is TRBD1 (6 bases). The CDR3 spans 14 residues. Deletions cut 6 bases from V and 7 bases from J, with 13 bases between. The CDR3 nucleotides read TGTGCCAGCAGCAGCGGACAGTTAAATTCACCCCTCCACTTT. It codes for CASSSGQLNSPLHF.

The chain joins TRBV6-2 or TRBV6-3 to TRBJ2-7, with D maybe TRBD1 (6 bases). Germline V gene data show CDR1 as MNHEY and CDR2 as SVGEGT. V lost 1 base and J 10 bases, leaving 11 bases between the germline ends. The CDR3 consists of 12 residues. In nucleotides, the CDR3 is TGTGCCAGCAGTTACTTCAGGGGAAATCAGTACTTC. Amino acid sequence: CASSYFRGNQYF.

The chain joins TRBV25-1 to TRBJ2-5, with D unclear. V was cut by 3 bases and J by 0 bases, with 5 bases left in between. Germline assignment: CDR1 MGHDK and CDR2 SYGVNS. CDR3 length: 13 residues. The CDR3 region is CASSDSYQETQYF. The CDR3 DNA reads TGTGCCAGCAGTGATTCGTACCAAGAGACCCAGTACTTC. The full variable domain, completed using reference TRBV25-1 and TRBJ2-5, is EADIYQTPRYLVIGTGKKITLECSQTMGHDKMYWYQQDPGMELHLIHYSYGVNSTEKGDLSSESTVSRIRTEHFPLTLESARPSHTSQYLCASSDSYQETQYFGPGTRLLVL.

The chain is built from TRBV20-1 and TRBJ2-3; 8 bases align to TRBD1. Per germline, CDR1 DFQATT and CDR2 SNEGSKA (reference sequence). This CDR3 is 15 amino acids long. This chain's CDR3 is CGPRGARGHTDTQYF. The CDR3 nucleotides are TGCGGCCCTAGGGGCGCCAGGGGGCACACAGATACGCAGTATTTT.

The chain combines TRBV20-1 with TRBJ2-5; D not certain. This CDR3 has 13 residues. Looked up from germline, CDR1 is DFQATT and CDR2 is SNEGSKA (reference sequence). Trimming shortened V by 5 bases and J by 3 bases, and 13 bases separated the two germline ends. As DNA, the CDR3 is TGCAGTGCTGGAATTACTCCTAAAGAGACCCAGTACTTC. Translation: CSAGITPKETQYF.

The CDR3 protein is CASRGGVNQNIQYF. CDR3 nucleotides: TGTGCCAGCCGCGGAGGGGTAAACCAAAACATTCAGTACTTC. The chain employs TRBV6-5 and TRBJ2-7, with D maybe TRBD2 (6 bases). The better agreement between TRBJ2-4 and the DNA end casts doubt on the J call. CDR1 and CDR2 from the germline V gene are MNHEY and SVGAGI. This CDR3 contains 14 residues.

This clonotype showed up just a few times. CDR3 coding DNA: TGTGCCAGTGGGCGGGACAGCCTCACAGATACGCAGTATTTT. Its protein is CASGRDSLTDTQYF. J is TRBJ2-3 and V is TRBV7-8, with a weak D call TRBD1 (7 bases). In germline, CDR1 is SGHVS, CDR2 FQNEAQ. The CDR3 is 14 amino acids. V lost 9 bases to trimming and J lost 2 bases, with 15 bases between them.

This clonotype was found a few times. V and J are TRBV12-3 or TRBV12-4 and TRBJ1-5, with unresolved D. The CDR3 extends over 15 amino acids. V dropped 4 bases and J dropped 3 bases, with 13 bases sitting between them. The CDR3 bases are TGTGCCAGCAGTTCGGACGGTGGGCCCAATCAGCCCCAGCATTTT. This codes for CASSSDGGPNQPQHF.

CDR3 bases: TGTGCCAGCAGCATGGACAGGTCTTACGAGCAGTACTTC. Translating gives CASSMDRSYEQYF. V usage is TRBV7-2 and J usage is TRBJ2-7; 7 nucleotides align to TRBD1. Per the germline V gene, CDR1 is SGHTA and CDR2 is FQGNSA. The V segment lost 5 bases and the J segment 4 bases; nucleotides outside the gene matches: 5. CDR3 size: 13 residues.

The J gene is TRBJ2-1, the V gene TRBV28; the match to TRBD2 covers 10 bases. The J segment lost 7 bases and the V segment lost 6 bases, leaving 15 bases of the junction unmatched. The CDR3 covers 17 residues. Germline values: CDR1 MDHEN, CDR2 SYDVKM. The CDR3 loop reads CASRTKEGLAGANEQFF. The CDR3 DNA sequence: TGTGCCAGCAGAACTAAGGAGGGGCTAGCGGGGGCGAATGAGCAGTTCTTC.

The chain carries TRBV28 and TRBJ2-4; 10 nucleotides line up with TRBD1. The end of the DNA is better explained by TRBJ2-7, so the J call may be wrong. Germline V gives CDR1 MDHEN, CDR2 SYDVKM. The CDR3 spans 17 residues. CDR3 bases: TGTGCCAGCAGGACCAATCCCGGGACAGGGGTCGCCTACGAGCAGTACTTC. Translation gives CASRTNPGTGVAYEQYF.

The genes are TRBV9 and TRBJ1-5; D remains ambiguous. Germline assignment: CDR1 SGDLS and CDR2 YYNGEE. V shed 2 bases and J shed 0 bases, with 9 bases lying between them. The CDR3 totals 15 residues. CDR3 residues: CASSVGVGSNQPQHF. The CDR3 DNA reads as TGTGCCAGCAGCGTTGGCGTGGGTAGCAATCAGCCCCAGCATTTT. Together with reference TRBV9 and TRBJ1-5, the CDR3 gives the full variable domain: DSGVTQTPKHLITATGQRVTLRCSPRSGDLSVYWYQQSLDQGLQFLIQYYNGEERAKGNILERFSAQQFPDLHSELNLSSLELGDSALYFCASSVGVGSNQPQHFGDGTRLSIL.

The genes are TRBV3-1 and TRBJ2-7, with D possibly matching TRBD1 (6 bases). The germline V and J ends were trimmed by 3 bases and 2 bases, with 14 bases remaining between them. Germline V gene sequence: CDR1 LGHDT, CDR2 YNNKEL (reference sequence). The CDR3 contains 15 residues. Here the CDR3 DNA reads TGTGCCAGCAGCCACAACAGGGCCAGGCCCTACGAGCAGTACTTC. Translating it yields CASSHNRARPYEQYF.

V gene TRBV5-1 combines with J gene TRBJ1-4; TRBD1 matches at 7 bases. Germline values: CDR1 SGHRS, CDR2 YFSETQ. The CDR3 sequence is 14 residues long. V shed 7 bases and J 5 bases; nucleotides not matched to a gene: 8. CDR3 sequence reads: CASGWQGVNEKLFF. In DNA, the CDR3 is TGCGCCAGCGGCTGGCAGGGGGTGAATGAAAAACTGTTTTTT.

This clonotype has more than one count but fewer than ten. V usage is TRBV4-1 and J usage is TRBJ2-3, with 11 bases that match TRBD1. The CDR3 length is 17 residues. The germline gives CDR1 MGHRA, CDR2 YSYEKL. J gave up 1 base and V 1 base, and 4 bases lay outside the gene matches. The CDR3 DNA reads TGCGCCAGCAGCCAAGCCGGGACAGGGGGAGGCACAGATACGCAGTATTTT. Residues: CASSQAGTGGGTDTQYF.

This chain joins TRBV7-2 and TRBJ1-2, with TRBD1 as a possible D gene (6 bases). The germline CDR1 and CDR2 sequences are SGHTA and FQGNSA. V was cut by 6 bases and J by 8 bases, with 13 bases left in between. The CDR3 is 12 residues long. The CDR3 spells CASRDSLQGYTF. DNA of the CDR3: TGTGCCAGCAGGGACAGCTTGCAGGGCTACACCTTC.

The rearrangement links TRBV9 to TRBJ2-3, with D tentatively TRBD2 (6 bases). The CDR3 spans 15 residues. Germline V CDR1 and CDR2: SGDLS, YYNGEE. With 7 bases removed from V and 5 bases from J, the gap between germline ends came to 20 bases. For the CDR3, the DNA is TGTGCCAGCGGGAGGATGACTGGGGTCAAAGATACGCAGTATTTT. Residues: CASGRMTGVKDTQYF. Full variable domain (rest looked up from reference TRBV9 and TRBJ2-3): DSGVTQTPKHLITATGQRVTLRCSPRSGDLSVYWYQQSLDQGLQFLIQYYNGEERAKGNILERFSAQQFPDLHSELNLSSLELGDSALYFCASGRMTGVKDTQYFGPGTRLTVL.

This clonotype showed up just a few times. This chain connects TRBV20-1 to TRBJ1-2; no definite D call. The V end lost 0 bases, the J end lost 2 bases, and 7 bases lay between the germline ends. CDR3 size: 13 residues. The V gene's germline CDR1 is DFQATT and CDR2 SNEGSKA (reference sequence). CDR3 region: CSAREGRNYGYTF. The CDR3 DNA follows: TGCAGTGCTAGAGAGGGGAGGAACTATGGCTACACCTTC.

The chain links TRBV15 to TRBJ2-7; D may be TRBD1 or TRBD2 (6 bases each). V lost 2 bases, J lost 0 bases, and 14 bases lay in between. This CDR3 is 16 amino acids long. CDR1 is LNHNV and CDR2 is YYDKDF in the germline V gene (reference sequence). DNA for the CDR3: TGTGCCACCAGCAGACGCGCCTCGGGGGCCTCCTACGAGCAGTACTTC. This translates into CATSRRASGASYEQYF.